This passage covers 8 T cell receptor beta chains from one sample sequenced in a study of blood T cells in healthy people across ages. Next came a second PCR, run for about 6 to 11 cycles, which used a sample-barcoded 5' primer along with a J-beta primer mix. TCRdb re-called the 5' RACE reads with MiXCR, one entry per CDR3 protein. In the table there are 600,000 to 800,000 distinct CDR3 sequences, 52% of which are singletons. Sequenced input: blood. These receptors all come from an elderly woman in good health.

As for this clonotype: A much larger clone differs from this one at a single base, so this may be a read error. The V and J genes are TRBV28 and TRBJ2-1; 8 bases map to TRBD1. Trimming at V came to 6 bases and at J to 9 bases, leaving 10 bases not matched to a gene. This CDR3 is 14 amino acids long. Looked up from germline, CDR1 is MDHEN and CDR2 is SYDVKM. In nucleotides, the CDR3 is TGTGCCAGCAGGGCCCCCGGCAGGGGGCTTGAGCAGTTCTTC. This gives the protein CASRAPGRGLEQFF. Based on the CDR3 plus reference TRBV28 and TRBJ2-1, the full variable domain is DVKVTQSSRYLVKRTGEKVFLECVQDMDHENMFWYRQDPGLGLRLIYFSYDVKMKEKGDIPEGYSVSREKKERFSLILESASTNQTSMYLCASRAPGRGLEQFFGPGTRLTVL.

The rearrangement joins TRBV7-9 to TRBJ2-5; D call uncertain. The germline CDR1 and CDR2 sequences are SEHNR and FQNEAQ (reference sequence). The CDR3 sequence is 14 residues long. Trimming stripped 5 bases from V and 6 bases from J, with 16 bases between. In DNA form, the CDR3 reads TGTGCCAGCAGCCTCCTCGGATCTGTAAAGACCCAGTACTTC. Translation: CASSLLGSVKTQYF. Complete variable domain (other parts from reference TRBV7-9 and TRBJ2-5): DTGVSQNPRHKITKRGQNVTFRCDPISEHNRLYWYRQTLGQGPEFLTYFQNEAQLEKSRLLSDRFSAERPKGSFSTLEIQRTEQGDSAMYLCASSLLGSVKTQYFGPGTRLLVL.

Note on this clonotype: A single base separates this from a much larger clone, so it may be a read error. The chain combines TRBV12-3 or TRBV12-4 with TRBJ2-3; D not resolved. The CDR3 is 15 amino acids. The CDR3 is CASSFNTRGTDTRYF. In DNA, the CDR3 is TGTGCCAGCAGTTTCAACACGCGAGGCACAGATACGCGGTATTTT.

There are many counts of this clonotype. The CDR3: CAISESFGAYEQYF. DNA of the CDR3: TGTGCCATCAGTGAGTCGTTCGGGGCCTACGAGCAGTACTTC. The chain carries TRBV10-3 and TRBJ2-7; D possibly corresponds to TRBD2 (5 bases). CDR3 length equals 14 residues. V dropped 0 bases and J dropped 2 bases, with 8 bases sitting between them. Germline CDR1 reads ENHRY; CDR2 reads SYGVKD.

With regard to this clonotype: Sequence at one end of the junction differs from germline and may be a read error. The rearrangement uses TRBV3-1 and TRBJ2-1; perhaps TRBD1 as D (5 bases). Germline V CDR1 and CDR2: LGHDT, YNNKEL (reference sequence). The CDR3 is made up of 16 amino acids. The CDR3: CASSQTLTVVYNGQFF. The DNA for the CDR3 is TGTGCCAGCAGCCAAACTCTGACAGTGGTCTACAATGGGCAGTTCTTC.

The chain carries TRBV20-1 and TRBJ2-5; TRBD1 or TRBD2 may be the D gene (5 bases each). Trimming took 3 bases from V and 3 from J, leaving 14 bases between them. The CDR3 runs to 14 residues. Germline V gene data show CDR1 as DFQATT and CDR2 as SNEGSKA (reference sequence). Here the CDR3 DNA reads TGCAGTGCTAGCCCTGACCGGGACGAAGAGACCCAGTACTTC. Amino acids: CSASPDRDEETQYF.

This clonotype was seen only once. The chain joins TRBV6-1 to TRBJ2-3; TRBD2 is a possible D gene (6 bases). This CDR3 region has 15 residues. From germline, CDR1 is MNHNS and CDR2 SASEGT. Trimming pared 2 bases from V and 3 bases from J, leaving 12 bases between. Written as DNA, the CDR3 is TGTGCCAGCAGTGAATTGGAAGGAGGGACAGATACGCAGTATTTT. Protein product: CASSELEGGTDTQYF.

The chain joins TRBV20-1 to TRBJ1-5; 8 nucleotides align to TRBD1. The CDR3 loop spans 13 amino acids. Trimming cost V 3 bases and J 6 bases; bases outside gene matches: 4. CDR1 and CDR2 (germline): DFQATT, SNEGSKA (reference sequence). CDR3 nucleotide sequence: TGCAGTGCTAGCCTACAGGGGGGTCAGCCCCAGCATTTT. Amino acid sequence: CSASLQGGQPQHF.